This record looks at one TCR beta chain sequence and its context. Looked up from germline, CDR1 is SGHTA and CDR2 is FQGNSA. The CDR3 runs 15 residues. Trimming shortened V by 4 bases and J by 8 bases, and 15 bases separated the two germline ends. The data are from a study of blood T cell repertoires in COVID-19. TCRdb's table, derived via immunoSEQ multiplex PCR, lists solely in-frame clones and lacks some. Here the sample spans more than 65,000 clones, more than 75% being singletons. The chain couples TRBV7-2 to TRBJ1-6, with D tentatively TRBD1 (6 bases). Specimen: peripheral blood. The source of this sequence is an elderly woman with active or convalescent COVID-19. The CDR3 DNA reads TGTGCCAGCAGCTCATCGACAGGATTAGATTCACCCCTCCACTTT. Its translation: CASSSSTGLDSPLHF.